The clone carrying this T cell receptor (beta chain) was picked up a small number of times. Sequenced by immunoSEQ multiplex PCR; TCRdb stores in-frame clones only, minus some. The table has about 39,000 clones, about 94% seen once. The data belong to a study of blood T cell repertoires in COVID-19. The CDR3 totals 14 residues. Losses at the gene ends were 4 bases for V and 9 bases for J; bases not matched to a gene: 9. Germline values: CDR1 MNHEY, CDR2 SVGEGT. This chain uses TRBV6-2 or TRBV6-3 with TRBJ2-1; 7 bases map to TRBD2. The receptor was derived from a human donor with active COVID-19. The donor label of this sample is uncertain. The sequenced material came from peripheral blood. CDR3 bases: TGTGCCAGCAGTTTTGGCGGGAGCCCCAGTGAGCAGTTCTTC. This sequence encodes CASSFGGSPSEQFF.